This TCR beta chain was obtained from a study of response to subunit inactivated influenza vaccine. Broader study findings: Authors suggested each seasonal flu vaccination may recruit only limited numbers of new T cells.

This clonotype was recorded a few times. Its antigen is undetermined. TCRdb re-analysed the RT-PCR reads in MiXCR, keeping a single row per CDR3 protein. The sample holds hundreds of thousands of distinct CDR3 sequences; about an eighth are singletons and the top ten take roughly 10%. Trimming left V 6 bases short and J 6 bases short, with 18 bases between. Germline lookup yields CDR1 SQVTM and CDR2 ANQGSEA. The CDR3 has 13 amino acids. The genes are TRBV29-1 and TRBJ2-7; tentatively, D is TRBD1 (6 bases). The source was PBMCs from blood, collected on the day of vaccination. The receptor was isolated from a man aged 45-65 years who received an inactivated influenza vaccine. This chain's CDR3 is CSVATGTFSEQYF. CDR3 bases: TGCAGCGTGGCAACCGGGACATTCAGCGAGCAGTACTTC.